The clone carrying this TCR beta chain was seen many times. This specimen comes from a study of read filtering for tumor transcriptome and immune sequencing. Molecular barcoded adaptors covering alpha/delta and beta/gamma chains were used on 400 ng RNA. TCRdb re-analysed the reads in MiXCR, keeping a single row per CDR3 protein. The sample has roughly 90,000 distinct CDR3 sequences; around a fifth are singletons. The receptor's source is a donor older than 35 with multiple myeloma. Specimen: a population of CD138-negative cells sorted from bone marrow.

The CDR3 nucleotides are TGTGCCATCAGTGGGGGGCTCGAGCAGTTCTTC. Encoded protein: CAISGGLEQFF. The V and J genes are TRBV10-3 and TRBJ2-1; TRBD1 might be the D (6 bases). CDR1 is ENHRY, CDR2 SYGVKD, per germline. CDR3 size: 11 residues. Trimming stripped 4 bases from V and 10 bases from J, with 8 bases between.